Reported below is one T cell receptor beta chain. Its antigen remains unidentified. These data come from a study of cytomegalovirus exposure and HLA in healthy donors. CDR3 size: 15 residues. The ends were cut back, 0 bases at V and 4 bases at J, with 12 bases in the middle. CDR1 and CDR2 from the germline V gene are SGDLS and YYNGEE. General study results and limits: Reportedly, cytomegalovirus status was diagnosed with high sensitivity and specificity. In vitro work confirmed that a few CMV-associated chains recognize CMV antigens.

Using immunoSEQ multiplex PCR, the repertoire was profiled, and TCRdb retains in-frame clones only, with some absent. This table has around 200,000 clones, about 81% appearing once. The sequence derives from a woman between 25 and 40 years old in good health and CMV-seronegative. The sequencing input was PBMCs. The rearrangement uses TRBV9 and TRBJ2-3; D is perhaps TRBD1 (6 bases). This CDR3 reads CASSVETGFADTQYF. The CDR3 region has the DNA TGTGCCAGCAGCGTAGAGACAGGTTTCGCAGATACGCAGTATTTT.